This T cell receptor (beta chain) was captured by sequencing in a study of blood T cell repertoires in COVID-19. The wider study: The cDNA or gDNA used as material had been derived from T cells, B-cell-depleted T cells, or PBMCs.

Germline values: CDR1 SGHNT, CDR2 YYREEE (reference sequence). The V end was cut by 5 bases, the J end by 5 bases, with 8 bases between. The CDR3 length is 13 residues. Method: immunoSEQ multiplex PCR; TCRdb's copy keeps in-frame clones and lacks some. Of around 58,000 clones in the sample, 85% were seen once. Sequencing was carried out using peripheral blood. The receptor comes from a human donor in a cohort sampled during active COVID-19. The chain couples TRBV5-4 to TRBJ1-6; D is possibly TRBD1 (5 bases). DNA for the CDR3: TGTGCCAGCAGGGGGGGAAATAATTCACCCCTCCACTTT. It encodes CASRGGNNSPLHF.